Listed here is a single T cell receptor beta chain. What it binds is not known. The data are from a study of cytomegalovirus exposure and HLA in healthy donors. Across the study: A later analysis reported the same platform for the 120 validation repertoires and the approximately 720 first-cohort repertoires. Study-wide results and caveats: In vitro confirmation showed three CMV-associated chains to be CMV antigen specific.

With 5 bases clipped from V and 5 bases from J, the junction kept 8 bases outside the gene matches. Germline V lookup: CDR1 LNHDA, CDR2 SQIVND (reference sequence). The CDR3 is 14 amino acids. Using immunoSEQ multiplex PCR, the repertoire was profiled, and TCRdb retains in-frame clones only, with some absent. The sample has 200,000 to 250,000 clones, roughly 84% seen once; the top ten hold roughly 2%. The sample comprised PBMCs. V usage is TRBV19 and J usage is TRBJ2-7; 8 nucleotides agree with TRBD1. This receptor was identified in a woman between 18 and 30 years old in good health and CMV-seropositive. CDR3 sequence: CASSFRTGLNEQYF. For the CDR3, the DNA is TGTGCCAGTAGTTTTCGGACAGGGCTCAACGAGCAGTACTTC.